These 31 T cell receptor beta chains share one sample of origin, sequenced in a study of blood T cell repertoires in COVID-19. Some clones are missing from TCRdb's copy, which holds only in-frame ones; the method was immunoSEQ multiplex PCR. The sample consists of some 200,000 clones, 80% to 90% of them appearing once. The specimen was peripheral blood. Source of these receptors: a woman aged 65 to 85 with COVID-19, enrolled during active disease.

V gene TRBV28 combines with J gene TRBJ1-5, with D perhaps TRBD1 (5 bases). The V and J ends lost 2 bases and 5 bases respectively, with 10 bases between them. This CDR3 comprises 14 residues. Germline V gene sequence: CDR1 MDHEN, CDR2 SYDVKM. This chain's CDR3 is CASSLAGRYQPQHF. The CDR3 DNA sequence: TGTGCCAGCAGTTTAGCAGGGAGGTATCAGCCCCAGCATTTT.

The rearrangement joins TRBV18 to TRBJ1-4; tentative D call: TRBD1 (5 bases). V was shortened by 5 bases and J by 2 bases, with 18 bases between the two germline ends. This CDR3 comprises 17 residues. The germline gives CDR1 KGHSH, CDR2 LQKENI. CDR3 region: CASSSHPGGGTNEKLFF. The CDR3 nucleotides read TGTGCCAGCTCATCGCACCCTGGTGGGGGGACTAATGAAAAACTGTTTTTT.

This chain links TRBV11-2 with TRBJ2-1; 7 positions agree with TRBD2. The CDR3 extends over 15 amino acids. Losses at the gene ends were 1 base for V and 7 bases for J; bases not matched to a gene: 7. CDR1 is SGHAT, CDR2 FQNNGV, per germline. CDR3 in amino acids: CASSLVAGVRNEQFF. The CDR3 bases are TGTGCCAGCAGCTTAGTGGCGGGAGTAAGAAATGAGCAGTTCTTC.

The chain couples TRBV5-1 to TRBJ1-1; 9 positions match TRBD1. The trim removed 7 bases at V and 0 bases at J, leaving 4 bases unmatched. This CDR3 contains 14 residues. CDR1 and CDR2 (germline): SGHRS, YFSETQ. This CDR3 reads CASGTGRMNTEAFF. CDR3 DNA: TGCGCCAGCGGGACAGGGCGCATGAACACTGAAGCTTTCTTT. Combining the CDR3 with reference TRBV5-1 and TRBJ1-1 gives the whole variable domain KAGVTQTPRYLIKTRGQQVTLSCSPISGHRSVSWYQQTPGQGLQFLFEYFSETQRNKGNFPGRFSGRQFSNSRSEMNVSTLELGDSALYLCASGTGRMNTEAFFGQGTRLTVV.

This chain joins TRBV21-1 and TRBJ2-7; the table's D call of TRBD1 was not tested on the DNA. TRBV21-1 is a listed pseudogene. The CDR3 loop spans 15 amino acids. CDR3 nucleotide sequence: TGTGCCAGCAGCAAAGGGGGGACAGGTAACTACGAGCAGTACTTC. Translated, it gives CASSKGGTGNYEQYF.

This chain links TRBV28 with TRBJ1-1; 10 bases agree with TRBD1. Germline-derived CDR1 and CDR2 are MDHEN and SYDVKM. J was trimmed by 2 bases and V by 8 bases; bases with no gene match: 2. The CDR3 spans 13 residues. In DNA form, the CDR3 reads TGTGCCAGCGGACAGGGGGGAAACACTGAAGCTTTCTTT. Translated, it gives CASGQGGNTEAFF.

This clone has only a few counts. This sequence joins TRBV11-1 and TRBJ1-5; D remains ambiguous. V lost 1 base, J lost 7 bases, and 8 bases lay in between. The CDR3 length is 13 residues. Looked up from germline, CDR1 is SGHAT and CDR2 is FQDESV (reference sequence). DNA of the CDR3: TGTGCCAGCAGCTTAGACCGGAGACAGCCCCAGCATTTT. It codes for CASSLDRRQPQHF.

The genes are TRBV28 and TRBJ2-1; 8 bases agree with TRBD2. The length of the CDR3 is 15 residues. The germline V gene encodes CDR1 MDHEN and CDR2 SYDVKM. V shed 4 bases and J 10 bases; nucleotides not matched to a gene: 12. This CDR3 is CASSWGSSGKEEQFF. CDR3 nucleotides: TGTGCCAGCAGTTGGGGGAGTAGCGGGAAGGAAGAGCAGTTCTTC.

This clone was counted only a few times. The rearrangement links TRBV6-5 to TRBJ2-7; 7 bases map to TRBD2. Germline CDR1 reads MNHEY; CDR2 reads SVGAGI. The V segment lost 2 bases and the J segment 4 bases; nucleotides outside the gene matches: 8. This CDR3 is built from 15 residues. The CDR3 reads CASSYRGRGVYEQYF. Here the CDR3 DNA reads TGTGCCAGCAGTTACCGAGGGAGGGGTGTGTACGAGCAGTACTTC.

The chain uses TRBV9 and TRBJ2-7; TRBD2 matches 8 bases. The V gene's germline CDR1 is SGDLS and CDR2 YYNGEE. The CDR3 sequence is 15 residues long. The junction had 13 bases not matched to a gene; V was cut back by 7 bases and J by 4 bases. CDR3 amino acids: CASPPPRGVPYEQYF. CDR3 bases: TGTGCCAGCCCCCCACCGCGGGGGGTACCTTACGAGCAGTACTTC.

The chain uses TRBV6-5 and TRBJ1-1; 8 bases align to TRBD1. The CDR3 runs to 14 residues. Germline V CDR1 and CDR2: MNHEY, SVGAGI. The J segment lost 0 bases and the V segment lost 7 bases, leaving 4 bases of the junction unmatched. The CDR3 loop reads CASTDRGMNTEAFF. In nucleotides, the CDR3 is TGTGCCAGCACCGACAGGGGTATGAACACTGAAGCTTTCTTT.

This clone was counted once. The gene calls are TRBV27 and TRBJ1-2; 9 bases match TRBD1. The J segment lost 5 bases and the V segment lost 6 bases, leaving 13 bases of the junction unmatched. Germline V CDR1 and CDR2: MNHEY, SMNVEV (reference sequence). The CDR3 has 16 amino acids. The CDR3 nucleotides read TGTGCCAGCAGCCCAACAGGGGGCCCCGCGGATTATGGCTACACCTTC. Its translation is CASSPTGGPADYGYTF.

This rearrangement joins TRBV5-1 to TRBJ2-5; TRBD1 might be the D (5 bases). With 4 bases removed from V and 4 bases from J, the gap between germline ends came to 11 bases. Per germline, CDR1 SGHRS and CDR2 YFSETQ. The CDR3 covers 13 residues. The CDR3 here is CASSPGFGETQYF. Written as DNA, the CDR3 is TGCGCCAGCAGCCCAGGGTTTGGAGAGACCCAGTACTTC.

A remark on this clone: A junction end diverges from the germline sequence, so it may reflect a read error. Within the sample, other DNA sequences also encode this same CDR3. The gene calls are TRBV5-5 and TRBJ2-7, with 8 bases that match TRBD1. Germline CDR1 is SGHKS and CDR2 is YYEKEE (reference sequence). The CDR3 contains 15 residues. The CDR3 loop reads CASSLAAGQGYEQYF. CDR3 in DNA: TGCGCCAGCAGCTTGGCCGCAGGACAGGGATACGAGCAGTACTTC.

This clone was observed once. The chain links TRBV7-8 to TRBJ2-7; D might be TRBD2 (5 bases). This CDR3 region has 13 residues. V dropped 3 bases and J dropped 3 bases, with 9 bases sitting between them. CDR1 and CDR2 (germline): SGHVS, FQNEAQ. The CDR3 protein is CASSLTTGYEQYV. The DNA for the CDR3 is TGTGCCAGCAGCTTGACTACCGGCTACGAGCAGTACGTC.

This chain uses TRBV28 with TRBJ1-1; TRBD1 matches at 12 bases. V lost 5 bases and J lost 5; bases outside the gene matches: 6. Germline CDR1 reads MDHEN; CDR2 reads SYDVKM. This CDR3 comprises 15 residues. This CDR3 is CASSQAGQGATEAFF. For the CDR3, the DNA is TGTGCCAGCAGTCAGGCGGGACAGGGGGCAACTGAAGCTTTCTTT.

J is TRBJ2-1 and V is TRBV6-4; 7 bases line up with TRBD2. Germline CDR1 is MRHNA and CDR2 is SNTAGT. The CDR3 sequence is 15 residues long. The V and J ends lost 4 bases and 6 bases, in that order; junction bases with no gene match: 9. DNA of the CDR3: TGTGCCAGCAGTGCCATGCTAGCGGATTCCAATGAGCAGTTCTTC. Translation: CASSAMLADSNEQFF.

This clone turned up a few times. The chain links TRBV19 to TRBJ1-1; 8 nucleotides match TRBD1. Trimming took 7 bases from V and 0 from J; bases not matched to a gene: 1. CDR3 length: 13 residues. Germline loops: CDR1 LNHDA, CDR2 SQIVND (reference sequence). CDR3 protein: CASNRGLNTEAFF. The DNA for the CDR3 is TGTGCCAGTAACAGGGGGTTGAACACTGAAGCTTTCTTT.

V usage is TRBV2 and J usage is TRBJ1-2, with a weak D call TRBD1 (5 bases). Trimming removed 0 bases from V and 0 bases from J, with 8 bases in between. The CDR3 totals 15 residues. Germline CDR1 and CDR2: SNHLY and FYNNEI. The CDR3 spells CASSEAAGSNYGYTF. The CDR3 DNA sequence: TGTGCCAGCAGTGAAGCGGCAGGGTCTAACTATGGCTACACCTTC. Together with reference TRBV2 and TRBJ1-2, the CDR3 gives the full variable domain: EPEVTQTPSHQVTQMGQEVILRCVPISNHLYFYWYRQILGQKVEFLVSFYNNEISEKSEIFDDQFSVERPDGSNFTLKIRSTKLEDSAMYFCASSEAAGSNYGYTFGSGTRLTVV.

This rearrangement joins TRBV27 to TRBJ2-2; 9 bases fit TRBD1. The length of the CDR3 is 16 residues. With 7 bases clipped from V and 3 bases from J, the junction kept 9 bases outside the gene matches. Germline V gene sequence: CDR1 MNHEY, CDR2 SMNVEV (reference sequence). In DNA, the CDR3 is TGTGCCAGCAAGGCTCTGGGACAGGGATACACCGGGGAGCTGTTTTTT. Translating it yields CASKALGQGYTGELFF.

This chain joins TRBV7-7 and TRBJ1-3, with D unclear. The germline V gene encodes CDR1 SSHAT and CDR2 FNYEAQ (reference sequence). The CDR3 runs to 14 residues. Trimming removed 5 bases from V and 0 bases from J, with 8 bases in between. As DNA, the CDR3 is TGTGCCAGCAGCCCCGGGAGCTCTGGAAACACCATATATTTT. This translates into CASSPGSSGNTIYF.

This chain joins TRBV5-1 and TRBJ2-5; perhaps TRBD2 as D (6 bases). The CDR3 has 15 amino acids. Between the trimmed V and J ends, which lost 7 bases and 1 base, there was a span of 17 bases. Germline V gives CDR1 SGHRS, CDR2 YFSETQ. As DNA, the CDR3 is TGCGCCAGCGCCGAACAACCGGGACTCCAAGAGACCCAGTACTTC. Translated: CASAEQPGLQETQYF.

This rearrangement joins TRBV28 to TRBJ1-5; 8 bases line up with TRBD1. The CDR3 is 15 residues long. V gave up 5 bases and J gave up 5 bases; unmatched junction bases: 8. Germline lookup yields CDR1 MDHEN and CDR2 SYDVKM. CDR3 amino acids: CASSGSGQGDQPQHF. The CDR3 DNA sequence: TGTGCCAGCAGTGGGTCTGGACAGGGAGATCAGCCCCAGCATTTT.

The DNA for the CDR3 is TGTGCCACCAGCGAGAGGAGACCTTCGGGGGTGGATGAGCAGTTCTTC. It yields the protein CATSERRPSGVDEQFF. V and J are TRBV15 and TRBJ2-1; D is possibly TRBD2 (6 bases). Germline lookup yields CDR1 LNHNV and CDR2 YYDKDF (reference sequence). The CDR3 extends over 16 amino acids. V lost 5 bases to trimming and J lost 8 bases, with 22 bases between them.

The chain links TRBV16 to TRBJ1-3, with D hard to call. CDR1 is KGHSY, CDR2 FQNENV, per germline. The CDR3 is made up of 14 amino acids. V was pared by 3 bases and J by 0 bases, with 6 bases between. The CDR3 nucleotides read TGTGCCAGCAGCCATTCTAGCTCTGGAAACACCATATATTTT. Its protein is CASSHSSSGNTIYF.

The chain couples TRBV9 to TRBJ1-6; weak D call: TRBD1 (5 bases). This CDR3 has 14 residues. In germline, CDR1 is SGDLS, CDR2 YYNGEE. V lost 2 bases to trimming and J lost 4 bases, with 7 bases between them. The CDR3 DNA is TGTGCCAGCAGCGTGGACAATTATAATTCACCCCTCCACTTT. This translates into CASSVDNYNSPLHF.

The chain links TRBV12-3 or TRBV12-4 to TRBJ2-7; D may be TRBD2 (5 bases). CDR3 size: 12 residues. The germline V and J ends were trimmed by 7 bases and 0 bases, with 7 bases remaining between them. CDR3 loop: CASTSHSYEQYV. The CDR3 coding sequence is TGTGCCAGCACTAGCCACTCCTACGAGCAGTACGTC.

This clone has only one observation. This rearrangement joins TRBV6-4 to TRBJ2-1; 14 nucleotides agree with TRBD2. CDR3 length: 17 residues. Per the germline V gene, CDR1 is MRHNA and CDR2 is SNTAGT. The junction had 11 bases not matched to a gene; V was cut back by 6 bases and J by 7 bases. The CDR3 reads CASSLRGTSGSMNEQFF. CDR3 sequence (DNA): TGTGCCAGCAGCCTCAGGGGGACTAGCGGGAGTATGAATGAGCAGTTCTTC.

The rearrangement joins TRBV6-1 to TRBJ2-5, with 7 bases that match TRBD2. This CDR3 has 15 amino acids. Germline CDR1 reads MNHNS; CDR2 reads SASEGT. After removal of 0 bases from V and 7 bases from J, the junction contained 8 bases not matched to a gene. This chain's CDR3 is CASSEAQGLSGTQYF. The CDR3 DNA follows: TGTGCCAGCAGTGAAGCGCAGGGACTATCGGGGACCCAGTACTTC.

V and J are TRBV2 and TRBJ1-5; 8 bases fit TRBD1. V was pared by 7 bases and J by 7 bases, with 15 bases of the junction left unmatched. The germline gives CDR1 SNHLY, CDR2 FYNNEI. The CDR3 has 16 amino acids. The DNA of the CDR3 is TGTGCCAGCAAGGTGACAGGGGTCTCAACAGGCCAGCCCCAGCATTTT. It translates to CASKVTGVSTGQPQHF.

The chain couples TRBV14 to TRBJ2-2; TRBD2 aligns across 7 bases. This CDR3 region has 15 residues. J was trimmed by 4 bases and V by 3 bases; bases with no gene match: 5. CDR1 SGHDN and CDR2 FVKESK come from the germline V gene. This chain's CDR3 is CASSHRGEGTGELFF. CDR3 bases: TGTGCCAGCAGCCATCGAGGGGAGGGCACCGGGGAGCTGTTTTTT.